These 9 T cell receptor beta chains share one sample of origin, sequenced in a study of cytomegalovirus exposure and HLA in healthy donors. PCR involved 60 Vbeta and 13 Jbeta primers. Clones were sequenced by immunoSEQ multiplex PCR, and TCRdb holds only the in-frame ones, with some missing. The top ten clones hold around 19% of a sample with 55,000 to 70,000 clones, around three quarters of them seen once. Input material: PBMCs. The receptors come from an older woman in good health and CMV-seropositive.

The chain carries TRBV5-8 and TRBJ1-2, with a possible D match to TRBD1 (5 bases). V lost 4 bases, J lost 2 bases, and 18 bases lay in between. The CDR3 contains 16 residues. CDR1 and CDR2 (germline): SGHTS, YDEGEE. The CDR3 DNA follows: TGTGCCAGCAGCCCGGGGGAGGGGCAGCCGAACTATGGCTACACCTTC. Translated: CASSPGEGQPNYGYTF.

This clone was detected only a few times. The chain employs TRBV18 and TRBJ1-1, with 7 bases matching TRBD1. Losses at the gene ends were 1 base for V and 1 base for J; bases not matched to a gene: 12. This CDR3 spans 18 amino acids. From germline, CDR1 is KGHSH and CDR2 LQKENI. The CDR3 DNA reads as TGTGCCAGCTCACCACGCCCGGGACAGAACAGGGAGAACACTGAAGCTTTCTTT. Protein product: CASSPRPGQNRENTEAFF.

This clone turned up a few times. The J gene is TRBJ2-5, the V gene TRBV9; D perhaps matches TRBD2 (6 bases). This CDR3 is built from 15 residues. The ends were cut back, 4 bases at V and 2 bases at J, with 15 bases in the middle. Germline CDR1 is SGDLS and CDR2 is YYNGEE. The CDR3 loop is CASSQDGGYQETQYF. The CDR3 DNA follows: TGTGCCAGCAGCCAAGATGGGGGGTATCAAGAGACCCAGTACTTC.

The chain carries TRBV12-5 and TRBJ2-3; 7 nucleotides match TRBD2. J lost 3 bases, V lost 3 bases, and 6 bases had no gene match. The CDR3 is 15 amino acids. CDR1 is LGHNT and CDR2 is FRNRAP in the germline V gene. The CDR3 DNA sequence: TGTGCTAGTGGTTTCCCCAAGGGAGGGACAGATACGCAGTATTTT. Translation gives CASGFPKGGTDTQYF.

The J gene is TRBJ1-4, the V gene TRBV18; unclear D gene. The CDR3 is made up of 15 amino acids. The V end lost 3 bases, the J end lost 0 bases, and 8 bases lay between the germline ends. CDR1 is KGHSH, CDR2 LQKENI, per germline. The CDR3 DNA reads TGTGCCAGCTCACCGAGCGCAGCAACTAATGAAAAACTGTTTTTT. Encoded protein: CASSPSAATNEKLFF.

Turning to this clone: Different DNA sequences within this sample yield the same CDR3. The chain combines TRBV19 with TRBJ1-1; no firm D call. V gave up 5 bases and J gave up 5 bases, with 15 bases separating them. The CDR3 has 14 residues. Germline CDR1 is LNHDA and CDR2 is SQIVND (reference sequence). The CDR3, as DNA: TGTGCCAGTAGTCCACGAACAGAGTGGACTGAAGCTTTCTTT. Translation: CASSPRTEWTEAFF.

The chain uses TRBV2 and TRBJ1-5, with TRBD1 matching over 8 bases. The CDR3 extends over 14 amino acids. The V gene end was trimmed by 1 base and the J gene end by 7 bases; junction bases not matched to a gene: 3. Germline V CDR1 and CDR2: SNHLY, FYNNEI. This CDR3 is CASSEGQGFQPQHF. CDR3 nucleotide sequence: TGTGCCAGCAGTGAAGGACAGGGGTTCCAGCCCCAGCATTTT.

The chain is built from TRBV27 and TRBJ1-1; maybe TRBD1 (5 bases). The germline CDR1 and CDR2 sequences are MNHEY and SMNVEV (reference sequence). Trimming stripped 7 bases from V and 3 bases from J, with 12 bases between. The CDR3 loop spans 13 amino acids. The CDR3 protein is CASKVLGDTEAFF. The CDR3 nucleotides are TGTGCCAGCAAGGTGTTAGGGGACACTGAAGCTTTCTTT.

This clone was counted between two and nine times. The rearrangement uses TRBV7-2 and TRBJ1-1; D perhaps matches TRBD1 (5 bases). CDR3 length: 15 amino acids. The germline V gene has CDR1 SGHTA and CDR2 FQGNSA. The ends were cut back, 2 bases at V and 5 bases at J, with 15 bases in the middle. The CDR3 spells CASSLMRQPETEAFF. In DNA form, the CDR3 reads TGTGCCAGCAGCTTAATGAGACAGCCCGAGACTGAAGCTTTCTTT.